Listed here are 17 T cell receptor beta chains from one sample, sequenced in a study of cytomegalovirus exposure and HLA in healthy donors. Use of 60 Vbeta and 13 Jbeta primers characterized the PCR. The table came from immunoSEQ multiplex PCR; TCRdb's copy has only in-frame clones and leaves some out. The sample table sets out roughly 75,000 clones. Sequenced input: PBMCs. The receptors here all came from a man aged 35 to 55 in good health and CMV-seronegative.

This chain joins TRBV19 and TRBJ1-3, with TRBD1 matching 9 bases. Losses at the gene ends were 10 bases for V and 0 bases for J; bases not matched to a gene: 10. Germline CDR1 LNHDA, CDR2 SQIVND (reference sequence). This CDR3 has 16 amino acids. The CDR3 nucleotides are TGTGCCACACAACAACCGGGACAGGGCTCTGGAAACACCATATATTTT. It encodes CATQQPGQGSGNTIYF.

J is TRBJ2-5 and V is TRBV5-6, with 9 positions matching TRBD1. The CDR3 is made up of 14 amino acids. After removal of 2 bases from V and 5 bases from J, the junction contained 4 bases not matched to a gene. CDR1 SGHDT and CDR2 YYEEEE come from the germline V gene. This chain's CDR3 is CASSFRDRGETQYF. The DNA of the CDR3 is TGTGCCAGCAGCTTTCGAGACAGGGGGGAGACCCAGTACTTC.

The genes are TRBV30 and TRBJ2-5; D unresolved. The tail of the sequence fits TRBJ2-7 better, so the J call may be wrong. The germline gives CDR1 GTSNPN, CDR2 SVGIG (reference sequence). This CDR3 comprises 13 residues. The CDR3 bases are TGTGCCTGGAGTCGGCAGTTAGCCTACGAGCAGTACTTC. Translated, it gives CAWSRQLAYEQYF.

The chain links TRBV30 to TRBJ1-4, with TRBD1 identical over 8 bases. CDR1 and CDR2 (germline): GTSNPN, SVGIG (reference sequence). J was trimmed by 8 bases and V by 4 bases; bases with no gene match: 9. This CDR3 has 14 amino acids. The CDR3 loop reads CAWNNRGFGEKLFF. In DNA form, the CDR3 reads TGTGCCTGGAATAACAGGGGGTTTGGGGAAAAACTGTTTTTT.

The V call is TRBV10-3, the J call TRBJ2-3; 7 bases map to TRBD2. This CDR3 comprises 14 residues. Germline CDR1 ENHRY, CDR2 SYGVKD. With V trimmed by 3 bases and J by 1 base, 1 base remained unmatched. Written as DNA, the CDR3 is TGTGCCATCAGTGAAACTAGCGGCACAGATACGCAGTATTTT. Encoded protein: CAISETSGTDTQYF.

The rearrangement joins TRBV14 to TRBJ2-7, with D tentatively TRBD2 (5 bases). V dropped 2 bases and J dropped 4 bases, with 15 bases sitting between them. Germline CDR1 SGHDN, CDR2 FVKESK. This CDR3 contains 15 residues. The CDR3 loop reads CASSQTSGIRYEQYF. Written as DNA, the CDR3 is TGTGCCAGCAGCCAAACCTCGGGGATTCGGTACGAGCAGTACTTC.

The chain links TRBV9 to TRBJ2-2; D possibly corresponds to TRBD2 (6 bases). V was cut by 1 base and J by 6 bases, with 10 bases left in between. The CDR3 sequence is 14 residues long. The germline gives CDR1 SGDLS, CDR2 YYNGEE. The CDR3 reads CASSVSGGAGELFF. CDR3 in DNA: TGTGCCAGCAGCGTAAGCGGAGGGGCCGGGGAGCTGTTTTTT.

The V call is TRBV5-4, the J call TRBJ1-4; D unclear. Germline V gives CDR1 SGHNT, CDR2 YYREEE (reference sequence). Trimming left V 4 bases short and J 5 bases short, with 9 bases between. CDR3 length: 13 amino acids. The CDR3 spells CASSTARNEKLFF. As DNA, the CDR3 is TGTGCCAGCAGCACCGCCAGAAATGAAAAACTGTTTTTT.

The chain employs TRBV14 and TRBJ2-4; D call uncertain. This CDR3 spans 12 amino acids. CDR1 and CDR2 from the germline V gene are SGHDN and FVKESK. Deletions cut 4 bases from V and 6 bases from J, with 7 bases between. The CDR3 nucleotides read TGTGCCAGCAGCCCGTTCGGAAACATTCAGTACTTC. Encoded protein: CASSPFGNIQYF.

This chain links TRBV9 with TRBJ2-1, with unresolved D. The germline V and J ends were trimmed by 3 bases and 9 bases, with 7 bases remaining between them. The CDR3 loop spans 11 amino acids. Germline V lookup: CDR1 SGDLS, CDR2 YYNGEE. The CDR3 loop is CASSAQFEQFF. CDR3 sequence (DNA): TGTGCCAGCAGCGCCCAGTTTGAGCAGTTCTTC. Combining the CDR3 with reference TRBV9 and TRBJ2-1 gives the whole variable domain DSGVTQTPKHLITATGQRVTLRCSPRSGDLSVYWYQQSLDQGLQFLIQYYNGEERAKGNILERFSAQQFPDLHSELNLSSLELGDSALYFCASSAQFEQFFGPGTRLTVL.

This chain connects TRBV21-1 to TRBJ1-1; the table's D call, TRBD1, was not checked against the DNA. TRBV21-1 corresponds to a pseudogene. This CDR3 region has 14 residues. CDR3 bases: TGTGCCAGCAGCAAAGGACAGTTGAACACTGAAGCTTTCTTT. Protein: CASSKGQLNTEAFF.

The gene calls are TRBV29-1 and TRBJ2-5, with TRBD2 matching 9 bases. The CDR3 length is 14 residues. Unmatched junction bases numbered 2, after V lost 1 base and J lost 2 bases. Per the germline V gene, CDR1 is SQVTM and CDR2 is ANQGSEA. CDR3 nucleotides: TGCAGCGTTGAAGGTCTAGCGGGACAAGAGACCCAGTACTTC. Translation gives CSVEGLAGQETQYF.

CDR3 DNA sequence: TGTGCCTGGAGTGTACAGCTCTCTGGGGCCAACGTCCTGACTTTC. Amino acids: CAWSVQLSGANVLTF. This chain joins TRBV30 and TRBJ2-6, with D uncertain. The germline V gene has CDR1 GTSNPN and CDR2 SVGIG (reference sequence). The CDR3 has 15 amino acids. Trimming took 0 bases from V and 0 from J, leaving 6 bases between them. The full variable domain, with the rest looked up from reference TRBV30 and TRBJ2-6, is SQTIHQWPATLVQPVGSPLSLECTVEGTSNPNLYWYRQAAGRGLQLLFYSVGIGQISSEVPQNLSASRPQDRQFILSSKKLLLSDSGFYLCAWSVQLSGANVLTFGAGSRLTVL.

As concerns this clone: Other DNA sequences in this specimen translate into the identical CDR3. J is TRBJ1-1 and V is TRBV5-1; a weak D match, TRBD1 (5 bases). Germline-derived CDR1 and CDR2 are SGHRS and YFSETQ. V was pared by 0 bases and J by 11 bases, with 11 bases between. The CDR3 loop spans 12 amino acids. The CDR3 bases are TGCGCCAGCAGCTTGGGCAGGGAAAGGGCTTTCTTT. Protein: CASSLGRERAFF.

V gene TRBV10-2 combines with J gene TRBJ2-7, with 7 nucleotides matching TRBD1. CDR1 and CDR2 (germline): WSHSY, SAAADI. The trim removed 0 bases at V and 1 base at J, leaving 3 bases unmatched. The length of the CDR3 is 15 residues. DNA of the CDR3: TGCGCCAGCAGTGAGTCGGCGACAGGGTCCTACGAGCAGTACTTC. As protein: CASSESATGSYEQYF.

The V gene is TRBV5-1, the J gene TRBJ2-3, with TRBD2 matching over 11 bases. With V trimmed by 4 bases and J by 4 bases, 5 bases remained unmatched. The CDR3 is 15 amino acids. The V gene's germline CDR1 is SGHRS and CDR2 YFSETQ. CDR3 amino acids: CASSLQGLAADTQYF. CDR3 bases: TGCGCCAGCAGCCTGCAGGGACTAGCGGCAGATACGCAGTATTTT.

This chain connects TRBV25-1 to TRBJ1-4; D is perhaps TRBD1 (5 bases). The germline V and J ends were trimmed by 10 bases and 5 bases, with 20 bases remaining between them. Looked up from germline, CDR1 is MGHDK and CDR2 is SYGVNS. The CDR3 is 15 residues long. CDR3 sequence reads: CATLPGRGPNEKLFF. The CDR3 DNA follows: TGTGCCACCCTACCGGGGAGGGGACCCAATGAAAAACTGTTTTTT. Variable domain in full (rest from reference TRBV25-1 and TRBJ1-4): EADIYQTPRYLVIGTGKKITLECSQTMGHDKMYWYQQDPGMELHLIHYSYGVNSTEKGDLSSESTVSRIRTEHFPLTLESARPSHTSQYLCATLPGRGPNEKLFFGSGTQLSVL.